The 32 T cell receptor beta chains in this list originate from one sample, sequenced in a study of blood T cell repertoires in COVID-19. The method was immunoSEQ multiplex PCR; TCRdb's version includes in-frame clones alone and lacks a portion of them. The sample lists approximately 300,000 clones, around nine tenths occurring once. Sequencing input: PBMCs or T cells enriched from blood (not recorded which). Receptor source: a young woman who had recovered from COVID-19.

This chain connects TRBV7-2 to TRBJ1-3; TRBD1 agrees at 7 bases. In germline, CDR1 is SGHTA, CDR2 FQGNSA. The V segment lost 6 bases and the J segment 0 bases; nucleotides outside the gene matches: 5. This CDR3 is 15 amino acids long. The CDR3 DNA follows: TGTGCCAGCAGTCTAACAGGGGCCTCTGGAAACACCATATATTTT. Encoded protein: CASSLTGASGNTIYF. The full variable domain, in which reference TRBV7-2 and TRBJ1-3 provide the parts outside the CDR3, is GAGVSQSPSNKVTEKGKDVELRCDPISGHTALYWYRQSLGQGLEFLIYFQGNSAPDKSGLPSDRFSAERTGGSVSTLTIQRTQQEDSAVYLCASSLTGASGNTIYFGEGSWLTVV.

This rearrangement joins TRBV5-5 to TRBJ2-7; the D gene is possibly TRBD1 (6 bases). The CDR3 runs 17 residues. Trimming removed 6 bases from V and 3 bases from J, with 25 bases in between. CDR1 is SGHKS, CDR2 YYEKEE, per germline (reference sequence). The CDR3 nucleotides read TGTGCCAGCACCCGACGGACAGTCGCTTCCCCTGACTACGAGCAGTACTTC. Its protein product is CASTRRTVASPDYEQYF.

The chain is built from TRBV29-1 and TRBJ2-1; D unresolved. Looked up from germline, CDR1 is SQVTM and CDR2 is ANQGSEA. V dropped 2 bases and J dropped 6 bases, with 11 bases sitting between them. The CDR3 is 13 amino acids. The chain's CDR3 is CSVETTASNEQFF. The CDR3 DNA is TGCAGCGTTGAAACCACAGCAAGCAATGAGCAGTTCTTC.

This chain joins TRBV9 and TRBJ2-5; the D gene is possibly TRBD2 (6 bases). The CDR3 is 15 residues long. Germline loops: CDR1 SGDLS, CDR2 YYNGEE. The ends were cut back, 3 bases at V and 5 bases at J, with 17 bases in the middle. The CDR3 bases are TGTGCCAGCAGCGCCGGGGACTCCCTGGGGGAGACCCAGTACTTC. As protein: CASSAGDSLGETQYF. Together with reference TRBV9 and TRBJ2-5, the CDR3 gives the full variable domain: DSGVTQTPKHLITATGQRVTLRCSPRSGDLSVYWYQQSLDQGLQFLIQYYNGEERAKGNILERFSAQQFPDLHSELNLSSLELGDSALYFCASSAGDSLGETQYFGPGTRLLVL.

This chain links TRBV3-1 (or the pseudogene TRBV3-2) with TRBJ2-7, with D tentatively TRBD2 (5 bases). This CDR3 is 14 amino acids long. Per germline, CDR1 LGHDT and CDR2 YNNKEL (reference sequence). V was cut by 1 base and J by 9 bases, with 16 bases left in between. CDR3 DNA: TGTGCCAGCAGCCAAGTCGGGCGGGTCGGCGCGCAGTACTTC. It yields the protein CASSQVGRVGAQYF.

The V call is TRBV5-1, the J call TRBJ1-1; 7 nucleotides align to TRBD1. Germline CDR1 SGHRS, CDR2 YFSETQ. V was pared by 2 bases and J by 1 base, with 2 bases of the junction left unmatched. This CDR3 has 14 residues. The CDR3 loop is CASSLGTENTEAFF. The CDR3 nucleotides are TGCGCCAGCAGCTTAGGGACAGAGAACACTGAAGCTTTCTTT.

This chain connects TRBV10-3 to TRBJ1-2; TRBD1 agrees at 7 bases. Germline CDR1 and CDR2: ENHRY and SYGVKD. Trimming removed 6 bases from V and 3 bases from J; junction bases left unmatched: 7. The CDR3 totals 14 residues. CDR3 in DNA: TGTGCCATCAGCCCCCGGGACAGCCACTATGGCTACACCTTC. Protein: CAISPRDSHYGYTF.

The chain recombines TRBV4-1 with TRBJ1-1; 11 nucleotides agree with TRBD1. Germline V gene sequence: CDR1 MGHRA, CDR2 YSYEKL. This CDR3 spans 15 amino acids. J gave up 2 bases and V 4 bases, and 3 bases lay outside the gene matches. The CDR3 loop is CASSRGQGANTEAFF. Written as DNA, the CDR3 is TGCGCCAGCAGCCGAGGACAGGGGGCTAACACTGAAGCTTTCTTT.

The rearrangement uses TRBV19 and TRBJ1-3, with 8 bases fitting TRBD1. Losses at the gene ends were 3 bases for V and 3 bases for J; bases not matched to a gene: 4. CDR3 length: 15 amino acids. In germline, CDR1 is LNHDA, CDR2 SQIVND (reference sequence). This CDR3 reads CASSMDRDFGNTIYF. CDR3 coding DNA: TGTGCCAGTAGTATGGACAGGGACTTTGGAAACACCATATATTTT.

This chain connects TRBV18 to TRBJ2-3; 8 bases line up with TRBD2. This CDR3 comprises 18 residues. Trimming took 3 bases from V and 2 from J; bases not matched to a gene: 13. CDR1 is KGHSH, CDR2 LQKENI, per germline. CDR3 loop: CASSPGVAGTDITDTQYF. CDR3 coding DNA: TGTGCCAGCTCACCTGGGGTAGCGGGGACCGACATCACAGATACGCAGTATTTT.

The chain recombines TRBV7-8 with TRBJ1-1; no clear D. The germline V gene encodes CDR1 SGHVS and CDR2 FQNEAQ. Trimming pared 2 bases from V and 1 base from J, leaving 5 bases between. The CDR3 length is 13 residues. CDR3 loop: CASSLSENTEAFF. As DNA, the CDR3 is TGTGCCAGCAGCTTATCAGAGAACACTGAAGCTTTCTTT.

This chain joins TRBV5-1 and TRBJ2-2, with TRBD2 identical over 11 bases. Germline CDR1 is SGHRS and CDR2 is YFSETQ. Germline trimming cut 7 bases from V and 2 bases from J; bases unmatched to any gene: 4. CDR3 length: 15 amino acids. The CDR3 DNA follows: TGCGCCAGCGTGGGGACTAGCGGTAACACCGGGGAGCTGTTTTTT. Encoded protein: CASVGTSGNTGELFF.

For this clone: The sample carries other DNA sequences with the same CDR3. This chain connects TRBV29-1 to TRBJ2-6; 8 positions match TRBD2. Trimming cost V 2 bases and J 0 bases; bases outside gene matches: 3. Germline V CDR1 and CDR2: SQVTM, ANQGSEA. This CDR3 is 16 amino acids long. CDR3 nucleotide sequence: TGCAGCGTTGAAAGCGGGAGAGGCTCTGGGGCCAACGTCCTGACTTTC. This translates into CSVESGRGSGANVLTF. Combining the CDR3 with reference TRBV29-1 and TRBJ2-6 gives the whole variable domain SAVISQKPSRDICQRGTSLTIQCQVDSQVTMMFWYRQQPGQSLTLIATANQGSEATYESGFVIDKFPISRPNLTFSTLTVSNMSPEDSSIYLCSVESGRGSGANVLTFGAGSRLTVL.

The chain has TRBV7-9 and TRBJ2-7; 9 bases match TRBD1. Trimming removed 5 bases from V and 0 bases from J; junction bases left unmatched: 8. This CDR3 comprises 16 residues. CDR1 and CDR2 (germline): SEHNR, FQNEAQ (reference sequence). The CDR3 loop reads CASSRTRTGDSYEQYF. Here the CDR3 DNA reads TGTGCCAGCAGCCGAACACGGACAGGGGACTCCTACGAGCAGTACTTC.

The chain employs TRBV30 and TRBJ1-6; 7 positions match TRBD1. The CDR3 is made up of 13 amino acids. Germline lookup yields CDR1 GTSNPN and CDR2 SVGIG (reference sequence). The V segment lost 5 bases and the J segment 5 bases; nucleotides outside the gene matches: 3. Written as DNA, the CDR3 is TGTGCCTGGCTCGGGACAGATAATTCACCCCTCCACTTT. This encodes CAWLGTDNSPLHF.

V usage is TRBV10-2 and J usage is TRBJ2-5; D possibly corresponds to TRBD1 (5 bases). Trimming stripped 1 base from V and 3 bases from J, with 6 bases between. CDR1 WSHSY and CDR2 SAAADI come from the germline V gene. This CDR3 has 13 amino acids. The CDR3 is CASSEWGEETQYF. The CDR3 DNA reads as TGCGCCAGCAGTGAGTGGGGCGAAGAGACCCAGTACTTC.

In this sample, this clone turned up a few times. CDR3 in amino acids: CATRRTSGGVGEQFF. For the CDR3, the DNA is TGTGCCACCCGGCGGACTAGCGGGGGTGTAGGTGAGCAGTTCTTC. The chain is built from TRBV10-3 and TRBJ2-1; TRBD2 matches at 13 bases. Germline CDR1 reads ENHRY; CDR2 reads SYGVKD. CDR3 size: 15 residues. Unmatched junction bases numbered 12, after V lost 10 bases and J lost 9 bases.

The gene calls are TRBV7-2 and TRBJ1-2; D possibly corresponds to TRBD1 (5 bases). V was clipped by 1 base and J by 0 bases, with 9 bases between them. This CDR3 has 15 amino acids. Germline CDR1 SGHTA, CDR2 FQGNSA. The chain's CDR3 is CASSLVSGTNYGYTF. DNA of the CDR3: TGTGCCAGCAGCTTAGTATCAGGGACTAACTATGGCTACACCTTC.

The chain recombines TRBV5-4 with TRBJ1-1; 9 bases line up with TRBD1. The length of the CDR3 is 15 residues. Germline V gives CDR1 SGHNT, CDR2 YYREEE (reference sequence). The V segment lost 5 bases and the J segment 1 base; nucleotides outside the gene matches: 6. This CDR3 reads CASRLPGQGNTEAFF. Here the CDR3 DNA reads TGTGCCAGCAGGTTACCGGGACAGGGGAACACTGAAGCTTTCTTT.

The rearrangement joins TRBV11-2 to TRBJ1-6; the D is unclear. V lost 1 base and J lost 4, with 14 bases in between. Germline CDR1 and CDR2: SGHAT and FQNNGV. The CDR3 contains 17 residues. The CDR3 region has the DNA TGTGCCAGCAGCTTAGGGTTTGAGGGTCGGTATAATTCACCCCTCCACTTT. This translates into CASSLGFEGRYNSPLHF.

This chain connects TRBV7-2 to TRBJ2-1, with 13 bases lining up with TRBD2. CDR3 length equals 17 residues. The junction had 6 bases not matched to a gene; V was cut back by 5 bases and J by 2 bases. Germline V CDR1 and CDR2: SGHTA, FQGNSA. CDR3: CASSATSGGFTYNEQFF. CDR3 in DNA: TGTGCCAGCAGCGCGACTAGCGGGGGGTTCACCTACAATGAGCAGTTCTTC.

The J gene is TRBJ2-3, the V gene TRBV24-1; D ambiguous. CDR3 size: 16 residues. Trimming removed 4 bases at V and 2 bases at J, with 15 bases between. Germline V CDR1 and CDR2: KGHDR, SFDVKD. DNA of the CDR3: TGTGCCACCAGTGACCCGTCCCGTCCACACACAGATACGCAGTATTTT. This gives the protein CATSDPSRPHTDTQYF.

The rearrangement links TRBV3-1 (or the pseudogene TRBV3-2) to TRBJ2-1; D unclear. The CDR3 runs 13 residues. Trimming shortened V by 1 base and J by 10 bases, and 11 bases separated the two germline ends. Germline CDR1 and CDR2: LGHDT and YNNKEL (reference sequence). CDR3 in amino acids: CASSQGVYGEQFF. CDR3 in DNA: TGTGCCAGCAGCCAAGGCGTGTACGGGGAGCAGTTCTTC.

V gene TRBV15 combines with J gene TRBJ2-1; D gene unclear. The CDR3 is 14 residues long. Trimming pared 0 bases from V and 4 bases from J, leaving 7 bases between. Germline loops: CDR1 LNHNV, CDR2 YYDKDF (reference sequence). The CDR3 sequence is CATSREAAYNEQFF. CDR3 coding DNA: TGTGCCACCAGCAGAGAGGCGGCTTACAATGAGCAGTTCTTC.

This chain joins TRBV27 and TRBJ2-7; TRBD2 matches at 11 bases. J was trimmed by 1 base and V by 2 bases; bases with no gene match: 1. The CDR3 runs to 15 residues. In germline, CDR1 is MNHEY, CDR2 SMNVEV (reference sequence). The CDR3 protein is CASSLRLAGSYEQYF. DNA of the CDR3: TGTGCCAGCAGTTTACGACTAGCGGGATCCTACGAGCAGTACTTC.

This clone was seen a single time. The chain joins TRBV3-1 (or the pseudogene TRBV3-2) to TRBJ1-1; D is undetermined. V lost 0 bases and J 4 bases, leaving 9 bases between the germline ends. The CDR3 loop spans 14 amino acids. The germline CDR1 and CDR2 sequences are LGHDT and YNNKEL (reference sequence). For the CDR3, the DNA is TGTGCCAGCAGCCAAGAGAACAGTCGCACTGAAGCTTTCTTT. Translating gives CASSQENSRTEAFF.

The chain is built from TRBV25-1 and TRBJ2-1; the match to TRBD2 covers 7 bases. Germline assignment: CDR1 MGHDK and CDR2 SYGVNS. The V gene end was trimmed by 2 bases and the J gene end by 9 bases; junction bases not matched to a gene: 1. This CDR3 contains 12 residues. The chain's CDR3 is CASSEPGGEQFF. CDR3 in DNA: TGTGCCAGCAGTGAACCGGGGGGTGAGCAGTTCTTC.

CDR3 sequence reads: CATSGLGTSNSYEQYF. The CDR3 DNA is TGTGCCACCAGTGGTCTAGGGACATCTAACTCCTACGAGCAGTACTTC. The chain links TRBV24-1 to TRBJ2-7; D is perhaps TRBD1 (6 bases). The V gene's germline CDR1 is KGHDR and CDR2 SFDVKD. This CDR3 has 16 amino acids. Deletions cut 5 bases from V and 0 bases from J, with 16 bases between.

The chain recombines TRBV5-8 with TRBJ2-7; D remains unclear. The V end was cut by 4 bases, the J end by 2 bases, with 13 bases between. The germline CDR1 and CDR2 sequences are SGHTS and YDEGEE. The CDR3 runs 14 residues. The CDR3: CASSPQEVTYEQYF. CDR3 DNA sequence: TGTGCCAGCAGCCCCCAGGAAGTAACCTACGAGCAGTACTTC.

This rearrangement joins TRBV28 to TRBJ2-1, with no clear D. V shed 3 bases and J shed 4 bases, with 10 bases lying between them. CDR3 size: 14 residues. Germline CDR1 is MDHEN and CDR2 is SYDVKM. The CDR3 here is CASSLGSLYNEQFF. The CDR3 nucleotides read TGTGCCAGCAGTTTGGGCAGCCTTTACAATGAGCAGTTCTTC. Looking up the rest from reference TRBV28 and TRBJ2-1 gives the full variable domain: DVKVTQSSRYLVKRTGEKVFLECVQDMDHENMFWYRQDPGLGLRLIYFSYDVKMKEKGDIPEGYSVSREKKERFSLILESASTNQTSMYLCASSLGSLYNEQFFGPGTRLTVL.

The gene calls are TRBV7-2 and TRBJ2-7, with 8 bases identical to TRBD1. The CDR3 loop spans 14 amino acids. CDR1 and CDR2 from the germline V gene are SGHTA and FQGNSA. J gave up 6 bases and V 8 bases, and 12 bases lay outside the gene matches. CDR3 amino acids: CASGIWTGSGEQYF. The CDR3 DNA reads TGTGCCAGCGGAATTTGGACAGGGTCTGGCGAGCAGTACTTC.

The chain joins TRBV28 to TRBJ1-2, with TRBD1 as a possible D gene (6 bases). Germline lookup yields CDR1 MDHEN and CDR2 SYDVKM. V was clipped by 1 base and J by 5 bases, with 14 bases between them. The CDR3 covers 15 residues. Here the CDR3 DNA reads TGTGCCAGCAGTTTATCAGCGGGGGCTGGTTATGGCTACACCTTC. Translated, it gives CASSLSAGAGYGYTF.